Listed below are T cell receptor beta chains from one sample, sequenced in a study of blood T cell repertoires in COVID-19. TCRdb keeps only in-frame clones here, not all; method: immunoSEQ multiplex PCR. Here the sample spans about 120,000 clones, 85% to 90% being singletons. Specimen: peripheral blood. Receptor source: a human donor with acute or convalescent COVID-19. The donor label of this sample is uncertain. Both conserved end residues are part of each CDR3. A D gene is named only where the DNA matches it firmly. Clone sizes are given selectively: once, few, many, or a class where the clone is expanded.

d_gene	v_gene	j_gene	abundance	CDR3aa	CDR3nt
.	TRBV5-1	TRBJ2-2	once	CASSFSGLNTGELFF	TGCGCCAGCAGCTTTAGCGGTTTGAACACCGGGGAGCTGTTTTTT
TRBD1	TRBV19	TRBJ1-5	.	CASSRQGGGNQPQHF	TGTGCCAGTAGTCGACAGGGGGGTGGCAATCAGCCCCAGCATTTT
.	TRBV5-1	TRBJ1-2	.	CASSLQGTPNLYGYTF	TGCGCCAGCAGCTTACAAGGGACACCCAACCTCTATGGCTACACCTTC
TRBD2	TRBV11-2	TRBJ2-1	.	CASSVRLARDEQFF	TGTGCCAGCAGCGTTCGACTAGCGCGAGATGAGCAGTTCTTC
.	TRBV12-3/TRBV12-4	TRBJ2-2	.	CASSPYPWELFF	TGTGCCAGCAGTCCCTACCCTTGGGAGCTGTTTTTT
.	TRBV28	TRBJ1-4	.	CASSSQAIPSLTNEKLFF	TGTGCCAGCAGTTCTCAGGCGATCCCTTCATTAACTAATGAAAAACTGTTTTTT
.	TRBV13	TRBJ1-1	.	CASRMLTVNTEAFF	TGTGCCAGCAGGATGCTCACAGTGAACACTGAAGCTTTCTTT
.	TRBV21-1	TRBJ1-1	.	CASSKEGREAEAFF	TGTGCCAGCAGCAAGGAAGGCAGGGAGGCTGAAGCTTTCTTT
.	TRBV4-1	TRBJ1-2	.	CASSQDRDILVLTF	TGCGCCAGCAGCCAGGACCGGGACATACTTGTGCTGACCTTC
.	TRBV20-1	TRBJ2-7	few	CSARQYHEQYF	TGCAGTGCTAGACAGTACCACGAGCAGTACTTC
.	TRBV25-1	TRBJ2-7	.	CASSAAGTSYEQYF	TGTGCCAGCAGTGCCGCCGGGACTTCCTACGAGCAGTACTTC
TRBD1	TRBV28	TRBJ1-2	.	CASNRPQGNYGYTF	TGTGCCAGCAACCGACCACAGGGGAACTATGGCTACACCTTC
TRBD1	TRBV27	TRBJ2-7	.	CASSHTRTGVYEQYF	TGTGCCAGCAGTCACACCAGGACAGGGGTCTACGAGCAGTACTTC
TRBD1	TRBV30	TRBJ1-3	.	CAWAGTGIHTIYF	TGTGCCTGGGCCGGGACAGGGATCCACACCATATATTTT
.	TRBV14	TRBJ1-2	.	CASSQGSPGIWYGYTF	TGTGCCAGCAGCCAAGGTTCCCCAGGAATCTGGTATGGCTACACCTTC
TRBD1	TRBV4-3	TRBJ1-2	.	CASSQPGTAPYGYTF	TGCGCCAGCAGCCAACCCGGGACAGCACCGTATGGCTACACCTTC
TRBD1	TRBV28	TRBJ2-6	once	CASSASTGVWGRIDSGANVLTF	TGTGCCAGCTCCGCGTCGACAGGGGTCTGGGGGCGCATCGACTCTGGGGCCAACGTCCTGACTTTC
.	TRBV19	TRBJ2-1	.	CASSNLDSPNEQFF	TGTGCCAGTAGTAACCTGGACAGCCCCAATGAGCAGTTCTTC
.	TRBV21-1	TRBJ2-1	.	CASSIPGGISGEQFF	TGTGCCAGCAGCATCCCGGGGGGAATCAGCGGAGAGCAGTTCTTC
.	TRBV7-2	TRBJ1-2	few	CASSLAPGRVPGYTF	TGTGCCAGCAGCTTAGCGCCAGGGAGGGTTCCTGGCTACACCTTC
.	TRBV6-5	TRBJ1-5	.	CASSLQRNQPQHF	TGTGCCAGCAGTTTACAGCGCAATCAGCCCCAGCATTTT
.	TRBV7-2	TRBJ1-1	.	CASTSRTDTGSGVAFF	TGTGCCAGCACCTCCCGGACCGATACAGGGAGTGGGGTAGCTTTCTTT
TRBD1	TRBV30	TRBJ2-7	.	CAWRVQGSYEQYF	TGTGCCTGGAGAGTACAGGGGTCTTACGAGCAGTACTTC
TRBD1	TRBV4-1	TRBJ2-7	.	CASSGGQGNFYEQYF	TGCGCCAGCAGCGGGGGACAGGGGAATTTCTACGAGCAGTACTTC
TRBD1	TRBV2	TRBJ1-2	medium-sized	CASSPQPGQVRGYTF	TGTGCCAGCAGTCCACAACCGGGACAGGTGCGAGGCTACACCTTC
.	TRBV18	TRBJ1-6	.	CASSPQRGSYNSPLHF	TGTGCCAGCTCACCCCAGCGGGGCTCCTATAATTCACCCCTCCACTTT
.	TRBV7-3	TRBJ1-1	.	CASSLQGGGTEAFF	TGTGCCAGCAGCTTACAGGGAGGAGGGACTGAAGCTTTCTTT
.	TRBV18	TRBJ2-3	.	CASSLTGDTQYF	TGTGCCAGCTCCCTCACGGGGGATACGCAGTATTTT
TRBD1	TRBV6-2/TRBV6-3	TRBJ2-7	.	CASSRTDREYEQYF	TGTGCCAGCAGCCGAACCGACAGGGAATACGAGCAGTACTTC
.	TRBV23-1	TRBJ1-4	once	CASSQSWAENATNEKLFF	TGCGCCAGCAGTCAATCTTGGGCCGAAAATGCAACTAATGAAAAACTGTTTTTT
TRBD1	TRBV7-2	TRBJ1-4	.	CASSFRGQGNEKLFF	TGTGCCAGCAGCTTCAGGGGGCAGGGTAATGAAAAACTGTTTTTT
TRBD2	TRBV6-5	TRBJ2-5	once	CASQTSGMGGETQYF	TGTGCCAGTCAGACTAGCGGGATGGGGGGAGAGACCCAGTACTTC
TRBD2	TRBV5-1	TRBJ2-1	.	CASSISGRANEQFF	TGCGCCAGCAGCATTAGCGGGAGGGCCAATGAGCAGTTCTTC
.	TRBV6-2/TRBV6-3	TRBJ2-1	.	CASSYQGELYNEQFF	TGTGCCAGCAGTTACCAGGGCGAGTTGTACAATGAGCAGTTCTTC
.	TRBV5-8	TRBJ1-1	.	CASSLGSEEWNTEAFF	TGTGCCAGCAGCTTGGGGTCGGAGGAATGGAACACTGAAGCTTTCTTT
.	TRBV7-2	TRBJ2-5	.	CASAPVSQETQYF	TGTGCCAGTGCCCCAGTGTCCCAAGAGACCCAGTACTTC
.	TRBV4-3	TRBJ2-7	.	CASSQDILGGAYEQYF	TGCGCCAGCAGCCAAGATATCCTAGGCGGGGCTTACGAGCAGTACTTC
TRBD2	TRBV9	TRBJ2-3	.	CASSVLPGGPRSTDTQYF	TGTGCCAGCAGCGTATTGCCGGGGGGGCCGAGAAGCACAGATACGCAGTATTTT
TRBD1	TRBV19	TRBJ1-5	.	CASSNYFSGTVSQPQHF	TGTGCCAGTAGTAATTATTTCTCCGGGACAGTAAGTCAGCCCCAGCATTTT
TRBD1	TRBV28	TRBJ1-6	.	CASSLPGQGLSYNSPLHF	TGTGCCAGCAGTTTACCGGGACAGGGCCTCTCCTATAATTCACCCCTCCACTTT
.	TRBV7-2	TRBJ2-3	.	CASSSSQSTDTQYF	TGTGCCAGCAGCTCTAGCCAAAGCACAGATACGCAGTATTTT
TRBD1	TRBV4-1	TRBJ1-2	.	CASSQLPGQGAPGTNYGYTF	TGCGCCAGCAGCCAGCTTCCGGGACAGGGGGCGCCCGGGACTAACTATGGCTACACCTTC